This T cell receptor beta chain was sequenced in a study of T cell changes during pregnancy in multiple sclerosis. CDR3 length equals 18 residues. Germline CDR1 is MNHEY and CDR2 is SMNVEV (reference sequence). V was shortened by 5 bases and J by 8 bases, with 27 bases between the two germline ends. TCRdb keeps only in-frame clones here, not all; method: immunoSEQ multiplex PCR. The sample lists about 59,000 clones, over 85% seen once, with 2% to 3% in the top ten. The sample in question was CD8+ T cells from peripheral blood mononuclear cells, obtained in the third trimester of pregnancy. The chain combines TRBV27 with TRBJ1-4; D might be TRBD1 (6 bases). The sequence derives from a female donor with multiple sclerosis, enrolled in a pregnancy study. CDR3 nucleotide sequence: TGTGCCAGCAGTCCGATAGTTCCACAAAGGGGGTGGGGGGAAAAACTGTTTTTT. Amino acids: CASSPIVPQRGWGEKLFF. The full variable domain, rest sourced from reference TRBV27 and TRBJ1-4, is EAQVTQNPRYLITVTGKKLTVTCSQNMNHEYMSWYRQDPGLGLRQIYYSMNVEVTDKGDVPEGYKVSRKEKRNFPLILESPSPNQTSLYFCASSPIVPQRGWGEKLFFGSGTQLSVL.